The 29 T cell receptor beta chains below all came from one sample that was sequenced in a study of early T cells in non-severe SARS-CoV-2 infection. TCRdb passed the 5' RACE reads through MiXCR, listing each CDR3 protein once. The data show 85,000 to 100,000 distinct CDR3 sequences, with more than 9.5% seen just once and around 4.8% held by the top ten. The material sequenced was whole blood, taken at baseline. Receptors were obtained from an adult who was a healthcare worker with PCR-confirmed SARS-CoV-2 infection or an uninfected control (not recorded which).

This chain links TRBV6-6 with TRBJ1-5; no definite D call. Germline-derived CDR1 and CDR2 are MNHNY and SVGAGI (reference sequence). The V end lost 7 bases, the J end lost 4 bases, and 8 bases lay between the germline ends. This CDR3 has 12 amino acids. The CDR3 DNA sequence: TGTGCCAGCAAGGGAGCAAATCAGCCCCAGCATTTT. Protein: CASKGANQPQHF.

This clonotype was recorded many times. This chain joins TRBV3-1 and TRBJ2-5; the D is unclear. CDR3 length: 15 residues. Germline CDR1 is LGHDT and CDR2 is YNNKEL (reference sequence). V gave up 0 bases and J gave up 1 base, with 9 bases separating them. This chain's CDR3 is CASSQDRAVQETQYF. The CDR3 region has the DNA TGTGCCAGCAGCCAAGATAGGGCAGTCCAAGAGACCCAGTACTTC.

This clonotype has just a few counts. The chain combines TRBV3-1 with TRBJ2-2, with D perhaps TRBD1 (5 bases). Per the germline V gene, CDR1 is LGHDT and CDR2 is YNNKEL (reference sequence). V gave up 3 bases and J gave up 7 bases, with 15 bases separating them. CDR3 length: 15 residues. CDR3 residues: CASSHGHQMGGELFF. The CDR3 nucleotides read TGTGCCAGCAGCCACGGACATCAAATGGGCGGGGAGCTGTTTTTT.

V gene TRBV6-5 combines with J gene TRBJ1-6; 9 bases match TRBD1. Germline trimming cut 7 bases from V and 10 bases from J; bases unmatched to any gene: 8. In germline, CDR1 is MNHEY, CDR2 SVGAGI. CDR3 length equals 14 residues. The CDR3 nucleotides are TGTGCCAGCAACTCCGGGACAGGGTACTCACCCCTCCACTTT. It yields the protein CASNSGTGYSPLHF.

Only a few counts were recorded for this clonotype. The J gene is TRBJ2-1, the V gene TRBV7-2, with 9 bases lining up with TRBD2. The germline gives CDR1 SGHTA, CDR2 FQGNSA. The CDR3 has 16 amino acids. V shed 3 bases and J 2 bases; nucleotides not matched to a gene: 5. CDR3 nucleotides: TGTGCCAGCAGCTTGACTAGCGGATCAACCTACAATGAGCAGTTCTTC. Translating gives CASSLTSGSTYNEQFF.

CDR3 DNA: TGTGCCAGCAGCTTAAAAACAGGGTCGGCCGGGGAGCTGTTTTTT. It translates to CASSLKTGSAGELFF. This chain links TRBV7-2 with TRBJ2-2; D might be TRBD1 (6 bases). The V and J ends lost 2 bases and 6 bases respectively, with 13 bases between them. Germline assignment: CDR1 SGHTA and CDR2 FQGNSA. The CDR3 is 15 amino acids. Together with reference TRBV7-2 and TRBJ2-2, the CDR3 gives the full variable domain: GAGVSQSPSNKVTEKGKDVELRCDPISGHTALYWYRQSLGQGLEFLIYFQGNSAPDKSGLPSDRFSAERTGGSVSTLTIQRTQQEDSAVYLCASSLKTGSAGELFFGEGSRLTVL.

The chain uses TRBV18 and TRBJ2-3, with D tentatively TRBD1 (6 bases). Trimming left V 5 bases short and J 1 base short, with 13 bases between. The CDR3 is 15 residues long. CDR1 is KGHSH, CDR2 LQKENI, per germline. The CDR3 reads CASSVGQYRTDTQYF. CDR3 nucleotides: TGTGCCAGCTCAGTCGGACAGTATCGCACAGATACGCAGTATTTT. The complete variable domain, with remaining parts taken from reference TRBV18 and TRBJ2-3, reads NAGVMQNPRHLVRRRGQEARLRCSPMKGHSHVYWYRQLPEEGLKFMVYLQKENIIDESGMPKERFSAEFPKEGPSILRIQQVVRGDSAAYFCASSVGQYRTDTQYFGPGTRLTVL.

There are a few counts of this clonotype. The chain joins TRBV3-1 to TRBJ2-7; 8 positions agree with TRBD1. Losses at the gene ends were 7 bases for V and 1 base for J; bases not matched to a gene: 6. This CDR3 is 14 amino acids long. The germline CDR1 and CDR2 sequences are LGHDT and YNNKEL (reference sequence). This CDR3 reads CASTPTGESYEQYF. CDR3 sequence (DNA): TGTGCCAGCACCCCGACAGGGGAGTCCTACGAGCAGTACTTC.

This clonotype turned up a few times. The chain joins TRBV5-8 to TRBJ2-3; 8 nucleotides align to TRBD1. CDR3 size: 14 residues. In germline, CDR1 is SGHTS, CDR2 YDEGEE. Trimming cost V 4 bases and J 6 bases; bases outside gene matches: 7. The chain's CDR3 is CASSPGQGVDTQYF. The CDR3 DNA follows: TGTGCCAGCAGCCCCGGACAGGGTGTGGATACGCAGTATTTT.

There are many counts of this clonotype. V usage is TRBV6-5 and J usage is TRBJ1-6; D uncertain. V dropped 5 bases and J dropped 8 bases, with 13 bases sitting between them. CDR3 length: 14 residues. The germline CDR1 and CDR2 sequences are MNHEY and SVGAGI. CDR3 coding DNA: TGTGCCAGCAGTCCGGACCCTACGTATTCACCCCTCCACTTT. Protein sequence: CASSPDPTYSPLHF.

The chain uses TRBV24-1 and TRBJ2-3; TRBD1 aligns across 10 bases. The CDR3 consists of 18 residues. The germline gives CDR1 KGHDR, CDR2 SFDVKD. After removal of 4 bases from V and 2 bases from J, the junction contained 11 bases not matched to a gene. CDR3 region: CATSDRPGTGDNTDTQYF. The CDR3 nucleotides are TGTGCCACCAGTGACCGCCCCGGGACAGGGGATAACACAGATACGCAGTATTTT.

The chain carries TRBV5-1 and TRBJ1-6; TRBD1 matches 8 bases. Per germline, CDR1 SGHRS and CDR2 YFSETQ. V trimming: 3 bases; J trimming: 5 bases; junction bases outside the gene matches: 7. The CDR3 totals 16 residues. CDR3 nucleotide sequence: TGCGCCAGCAGCTATCAGGGGGCCATCCATAATTCACCCCTCCACTTT. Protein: CASSYQGAIHNSPLHF.

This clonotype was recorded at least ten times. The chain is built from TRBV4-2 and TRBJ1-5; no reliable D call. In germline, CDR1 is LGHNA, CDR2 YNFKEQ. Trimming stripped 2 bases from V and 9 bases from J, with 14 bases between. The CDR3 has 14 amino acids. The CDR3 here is CASSQMTAVGPQHF. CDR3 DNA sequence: TGTGCCAGCAGCCAAATGACGGCGGTCGGGCCCCAGCATTTT.

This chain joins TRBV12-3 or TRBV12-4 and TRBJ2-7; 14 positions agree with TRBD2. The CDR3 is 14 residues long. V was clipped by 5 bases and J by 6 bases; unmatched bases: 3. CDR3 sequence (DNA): TGTGCCAGCAGTAGGGGACTAGCGGGAGTCGAGCAGTACTTC. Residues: CASSRGLAGVEQYF.

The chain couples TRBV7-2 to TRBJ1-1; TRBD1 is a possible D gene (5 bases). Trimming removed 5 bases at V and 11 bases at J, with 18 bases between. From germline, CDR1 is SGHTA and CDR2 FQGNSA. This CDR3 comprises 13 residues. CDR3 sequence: CASSRGGEAVAFF. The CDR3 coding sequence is TGTGCCAGCAGCCGTGGAGGGGAGGCGGTCGCTTTCTTT.

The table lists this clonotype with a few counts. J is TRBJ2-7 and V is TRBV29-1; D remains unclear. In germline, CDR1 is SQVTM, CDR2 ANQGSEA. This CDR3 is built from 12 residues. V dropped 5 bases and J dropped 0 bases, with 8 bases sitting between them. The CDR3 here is CSVLRSSYEQYF. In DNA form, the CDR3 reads TGCAGCGTTCTCCGGTCCTCCTACGAGCAGTACTTC.

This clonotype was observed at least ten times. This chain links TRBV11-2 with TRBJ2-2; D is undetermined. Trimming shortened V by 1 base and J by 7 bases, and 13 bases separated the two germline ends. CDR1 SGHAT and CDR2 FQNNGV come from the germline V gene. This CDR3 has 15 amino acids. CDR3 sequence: CASSLGLSGFGELFF. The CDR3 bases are TGTGCCAGCAGCTTAGGACTCTCCGGATTCGGGGAGCTGTTTTTT.

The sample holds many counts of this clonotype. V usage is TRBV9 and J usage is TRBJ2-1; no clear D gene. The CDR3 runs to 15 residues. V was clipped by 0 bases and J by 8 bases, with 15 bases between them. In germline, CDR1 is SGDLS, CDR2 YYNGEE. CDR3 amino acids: CASSVGFAAWDEQFF. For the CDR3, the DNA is TGTGCCAGCAGCGTAGGTTTTGCAGCCTGGGATGAGCAGTTCTTC.

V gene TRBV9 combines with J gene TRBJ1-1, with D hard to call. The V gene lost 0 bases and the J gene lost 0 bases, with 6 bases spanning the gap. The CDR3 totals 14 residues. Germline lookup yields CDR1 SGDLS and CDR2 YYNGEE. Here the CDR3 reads CASSVGALNTEAFF. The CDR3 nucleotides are TGTGCCAGCAGCGTAGGAGCTTTGAACACTGAAGCTTTCTTT.

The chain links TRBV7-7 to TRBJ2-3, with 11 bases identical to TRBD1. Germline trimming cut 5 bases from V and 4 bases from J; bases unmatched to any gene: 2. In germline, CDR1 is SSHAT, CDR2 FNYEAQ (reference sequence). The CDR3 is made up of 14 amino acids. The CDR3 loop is CASSMGQGADTQYF. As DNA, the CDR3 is TGTGCCAGCAGCATGGGACAGGGGGCAGATACGCAGTATTTT.

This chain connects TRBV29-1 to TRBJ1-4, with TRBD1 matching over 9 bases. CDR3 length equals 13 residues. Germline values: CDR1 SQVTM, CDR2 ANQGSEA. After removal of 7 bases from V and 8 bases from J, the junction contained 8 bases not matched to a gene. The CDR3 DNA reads TGCAGCGCTTTACAGGGGGCGCGAGAAAAACTGTTTTTT. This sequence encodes CSALQGAREKLFF.

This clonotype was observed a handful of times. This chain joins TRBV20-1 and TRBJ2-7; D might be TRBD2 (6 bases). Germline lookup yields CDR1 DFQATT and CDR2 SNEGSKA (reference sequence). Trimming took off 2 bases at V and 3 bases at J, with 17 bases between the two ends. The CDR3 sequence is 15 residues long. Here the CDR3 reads CSARPRVAGSYEQYF. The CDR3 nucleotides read TGCAGTGCTAGACCCAGGGTCGCCGGGAGCTACGAGCAGTACTTC.

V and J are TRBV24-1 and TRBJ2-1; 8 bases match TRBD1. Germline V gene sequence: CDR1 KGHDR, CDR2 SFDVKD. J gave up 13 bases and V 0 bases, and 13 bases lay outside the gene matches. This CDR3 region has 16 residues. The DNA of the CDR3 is TGTGCCACCAGTGATTTGGGTTCGAAGGACAGGGAGGTCCAGTTCTTC. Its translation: CATSDLGSKDREVQFF.

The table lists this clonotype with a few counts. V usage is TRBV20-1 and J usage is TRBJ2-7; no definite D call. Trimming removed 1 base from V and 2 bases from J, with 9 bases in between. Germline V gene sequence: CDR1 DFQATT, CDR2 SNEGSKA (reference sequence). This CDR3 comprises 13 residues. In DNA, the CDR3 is TGCAGTGCTAGAGGAACCGACACCTACGAGCAGTACTTC. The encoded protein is CSARGTDTYEQYF.

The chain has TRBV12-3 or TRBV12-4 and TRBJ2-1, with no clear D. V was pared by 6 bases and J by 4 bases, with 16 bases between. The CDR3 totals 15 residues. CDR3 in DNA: TGTGCCAGCAGCCTGGCAGGAAACCGATACAATGAGCAGTTCTTC. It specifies CASSLAGNRYNEQFF.

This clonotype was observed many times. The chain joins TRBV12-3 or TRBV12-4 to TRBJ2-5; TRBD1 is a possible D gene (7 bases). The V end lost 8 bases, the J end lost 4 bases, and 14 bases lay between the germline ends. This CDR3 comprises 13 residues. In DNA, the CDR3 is TGTGCCAGCCAAGGGACAGCGGGAGAGACCCAGTACTTC. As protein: CASQGTAGETQYF.

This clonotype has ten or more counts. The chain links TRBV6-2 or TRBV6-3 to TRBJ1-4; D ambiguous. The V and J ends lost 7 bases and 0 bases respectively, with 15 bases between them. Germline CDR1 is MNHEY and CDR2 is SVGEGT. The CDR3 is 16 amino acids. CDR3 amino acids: CASTAGNIATNEKLFF. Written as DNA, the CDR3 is TGTGCCAGCACCGCGGGGAACATTGCAACTAATGAAAAACTGTTTTTT.

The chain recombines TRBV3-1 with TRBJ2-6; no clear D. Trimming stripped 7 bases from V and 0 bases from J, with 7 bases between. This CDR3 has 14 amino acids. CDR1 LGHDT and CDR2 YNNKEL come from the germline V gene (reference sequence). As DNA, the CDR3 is TGTGCCAGCATTGATAGCTCTGGGGCCAACGTCCTGACTTTC. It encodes CASIDSSGANVLTF.

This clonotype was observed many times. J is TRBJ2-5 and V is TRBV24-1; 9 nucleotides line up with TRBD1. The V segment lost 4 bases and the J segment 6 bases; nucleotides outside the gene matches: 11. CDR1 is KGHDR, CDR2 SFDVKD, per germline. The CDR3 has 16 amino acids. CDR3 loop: CATSDPRTGDAKTQYF. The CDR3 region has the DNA TGTGCCACCAGTGACCCTCGGACAGGGGATGCGAAGACCCAGTACTTC.